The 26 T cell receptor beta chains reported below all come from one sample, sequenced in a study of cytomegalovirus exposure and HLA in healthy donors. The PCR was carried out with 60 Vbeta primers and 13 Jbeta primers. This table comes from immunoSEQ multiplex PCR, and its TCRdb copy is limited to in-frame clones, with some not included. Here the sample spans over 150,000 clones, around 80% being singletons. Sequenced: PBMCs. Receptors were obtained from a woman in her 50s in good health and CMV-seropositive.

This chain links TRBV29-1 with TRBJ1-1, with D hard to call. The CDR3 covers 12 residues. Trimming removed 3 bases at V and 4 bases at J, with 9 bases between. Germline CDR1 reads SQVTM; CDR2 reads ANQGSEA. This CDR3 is CSVEGQVTEAFF. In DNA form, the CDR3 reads TGCAGCGTTGAGGGCCAGGTCACTGAAGCTTTCTTT.

CDR3: CASRGGVGSNQPQHF. The CDR3 region has the DNA TGTGCCAGCAGGGGGGGGGTGGGTAGCAATCAGCCCCAGCATTTT. V is TRBV2 and J is TRBJ1-5, with D possibly TRBD1 on 5 matching bases. CDR3 length: 15 amino acids. Trimming left V 6 bases short and J 0 bases short, with 12 bases between. Germline assignment: CDR1 SNHLY and CDR2 FYNNEI.

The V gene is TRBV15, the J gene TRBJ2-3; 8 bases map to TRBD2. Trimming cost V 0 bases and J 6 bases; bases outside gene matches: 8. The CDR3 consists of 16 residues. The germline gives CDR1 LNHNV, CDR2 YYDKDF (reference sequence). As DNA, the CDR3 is TGTGCCACCAGCAGAGATCCAGCCGGGAGGGGCGATACGCAGTATTTT. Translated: CATSRDPAGRGDTQYF. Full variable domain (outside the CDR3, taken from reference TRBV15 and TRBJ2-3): DAMVIQNPRYQVTQFGKPVTLSCSQTLNHNVMYWYQQKSSQAPKLLFHYYDKDFNNEADTPDNFQSRRPNTSFCFLDIRSPGLGDTAMYLCATSRDPAGRGDTQYFGPGTRLTVL.

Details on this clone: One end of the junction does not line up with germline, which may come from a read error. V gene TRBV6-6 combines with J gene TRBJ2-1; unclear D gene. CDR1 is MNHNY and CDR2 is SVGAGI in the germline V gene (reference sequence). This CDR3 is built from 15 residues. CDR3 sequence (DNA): TGTGCCAGCAATTACGGCGGTCCGTCCTACAATGAGCAGTTCTTC. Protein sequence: CASNYGGPSYNEQFF.

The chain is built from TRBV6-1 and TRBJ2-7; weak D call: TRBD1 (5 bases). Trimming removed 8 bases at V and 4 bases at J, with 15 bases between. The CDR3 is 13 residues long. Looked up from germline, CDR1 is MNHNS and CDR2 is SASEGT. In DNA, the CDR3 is TGTGCCAGCCTGCAGGGAATGCTTTACGAGCAGTACTTC. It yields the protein CASLQGMLYEQYF.

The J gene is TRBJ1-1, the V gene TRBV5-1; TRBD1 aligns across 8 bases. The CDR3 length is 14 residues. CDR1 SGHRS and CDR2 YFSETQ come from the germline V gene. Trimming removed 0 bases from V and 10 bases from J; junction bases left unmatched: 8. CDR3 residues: CASSLGQGLTRAFF. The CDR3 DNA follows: TGCGCCAGCAGCTTGGGACAGGGGTTGACCCGAGCTTTCTTT.

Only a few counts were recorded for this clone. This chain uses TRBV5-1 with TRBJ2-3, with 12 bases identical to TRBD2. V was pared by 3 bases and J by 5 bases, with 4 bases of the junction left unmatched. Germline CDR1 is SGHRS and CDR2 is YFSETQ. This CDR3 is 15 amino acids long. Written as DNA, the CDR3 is TGCGCCAGCAGCTCTAGCGGGGGGGCCCAAGATACGCAGTATTTT. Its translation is CASSSSGGAQDTQYF.

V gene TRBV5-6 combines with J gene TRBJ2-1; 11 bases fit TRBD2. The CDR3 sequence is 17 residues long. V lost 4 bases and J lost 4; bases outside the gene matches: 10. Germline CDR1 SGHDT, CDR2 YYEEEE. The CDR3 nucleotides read TGTGCCAGCAGCGGATCGACTAGCGGGGCAGATTACAATGAGCAGTTCTTC. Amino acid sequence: CASSGSTSGADYNEQFF.

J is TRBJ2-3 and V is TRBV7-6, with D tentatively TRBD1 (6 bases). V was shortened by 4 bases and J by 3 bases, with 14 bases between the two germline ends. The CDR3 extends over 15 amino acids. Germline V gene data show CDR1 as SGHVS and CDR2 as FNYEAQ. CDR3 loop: CASSYGQYATDTQYF. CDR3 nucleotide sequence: TGTGCCAGCAGCTACGGACAGTATGCGACAGATACGCAGTATTTT.

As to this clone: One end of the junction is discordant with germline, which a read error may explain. The DNA for the CDR3 is TGTGCCAGCAGCCAAGGGGGACAGGGGGTTCTCTTC. Translated: CASSQGGQGVLF. The V gene is TRBV7-9, the J gene TRBJ2-1; 11 bases line up with TRBD1. CDR1 is SEHNR, CDR2 FQNEAQ, per germline (reference sequence). The CDR3 loop spans 12 amino acids.

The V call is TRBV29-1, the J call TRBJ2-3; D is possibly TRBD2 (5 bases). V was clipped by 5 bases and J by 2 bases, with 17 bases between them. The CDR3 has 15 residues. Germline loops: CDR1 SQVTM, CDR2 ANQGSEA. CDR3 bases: TGCAGCGTTAGGGCGGGCAGAACAAACACAGATACGCAGTATTTT. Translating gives CSVRAGRTNTDTQYF.

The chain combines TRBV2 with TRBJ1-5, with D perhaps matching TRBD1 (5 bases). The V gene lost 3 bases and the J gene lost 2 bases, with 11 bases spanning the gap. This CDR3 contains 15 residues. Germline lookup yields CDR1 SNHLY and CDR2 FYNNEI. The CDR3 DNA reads TGTGCCAGCAGTGACAGGTCGGGGGGCAATCAGCCCCAGCATTTT. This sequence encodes CASSDRSGGNQPQHF.

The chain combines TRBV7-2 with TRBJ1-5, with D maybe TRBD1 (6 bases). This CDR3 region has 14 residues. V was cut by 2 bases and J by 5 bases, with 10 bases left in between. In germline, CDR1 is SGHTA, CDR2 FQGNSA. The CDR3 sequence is CASSLRGKDQPQHF. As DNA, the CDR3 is TGTGCCAGCAGCTTAAGGGGGAAGGATCAGCCCCAGCATTTT.

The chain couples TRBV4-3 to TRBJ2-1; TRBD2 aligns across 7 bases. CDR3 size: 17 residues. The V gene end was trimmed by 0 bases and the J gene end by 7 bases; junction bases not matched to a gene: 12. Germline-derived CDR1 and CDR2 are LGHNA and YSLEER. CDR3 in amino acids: CASSQDPQAGRRNEQFF. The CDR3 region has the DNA TGCGCCAGCAGCCAAGATCCCCAAGCGGGGAGGAGAAATGAGCAGTTCTTC.

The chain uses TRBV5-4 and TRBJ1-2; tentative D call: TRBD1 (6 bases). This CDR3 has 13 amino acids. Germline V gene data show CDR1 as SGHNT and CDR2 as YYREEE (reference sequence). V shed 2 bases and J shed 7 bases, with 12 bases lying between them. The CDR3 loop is CASSLDRSSGYTF. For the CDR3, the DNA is TGTGCCAGCAGCTTAGACAGGAGTAGTGGCTACACCTTC.

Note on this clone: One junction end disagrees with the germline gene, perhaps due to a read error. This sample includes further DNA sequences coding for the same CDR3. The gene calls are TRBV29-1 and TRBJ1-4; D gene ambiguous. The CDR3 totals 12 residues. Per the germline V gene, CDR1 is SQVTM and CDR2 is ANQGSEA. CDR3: CSVGSVNEKLFF. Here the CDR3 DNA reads TGTAGCGTCGGGAGCGTAAATGAAAAACTGTTTTTT.

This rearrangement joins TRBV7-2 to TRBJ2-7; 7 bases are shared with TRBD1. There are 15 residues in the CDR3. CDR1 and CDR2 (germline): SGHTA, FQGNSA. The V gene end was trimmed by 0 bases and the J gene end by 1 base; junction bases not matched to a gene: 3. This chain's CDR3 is CASSLAPGGSYEQYF. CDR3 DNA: TGTGCCAGCAGCTTAGCGCCAGGGGGTTCCTACGAGCAGTACTTC.

CDR3 residues: CASSGAAISGANVLTF. CDR3 coding DNA: TGTGCCAGCAGCGGAGCGGCGATCTCTGGGGCCAACGTCCTGACTTTC. The V call is TRBV4-2, the J call TRBJ2-6, with D possibly TRBD2 on 5 matching bases. Trimming removed 5 bases from V and 0 bases from J, with 11 bases in between. In germline, CDR1 is LGHNA, CDR2 YNFKEQ. The CDR3 contains 16 residues.

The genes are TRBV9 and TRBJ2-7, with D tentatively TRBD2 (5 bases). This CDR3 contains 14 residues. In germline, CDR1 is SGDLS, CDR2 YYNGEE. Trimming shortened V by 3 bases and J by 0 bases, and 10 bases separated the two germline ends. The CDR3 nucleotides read TGTGCCAGCAGCGCAAGACTATCCTCCTACGAGCAGTACTTC. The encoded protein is CASSARLSSYEQYF. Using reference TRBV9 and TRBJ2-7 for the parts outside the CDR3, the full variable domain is DSGVTQTPKHLITATGQRVTLRCSPRSGDLSVYWYQQSLDQGLQFLIQYYNGEERAKGNILERFSAQQFPDLHSELNLSSLELGDSALYFCASSARLSSYEQYFGPGTRLTVT.

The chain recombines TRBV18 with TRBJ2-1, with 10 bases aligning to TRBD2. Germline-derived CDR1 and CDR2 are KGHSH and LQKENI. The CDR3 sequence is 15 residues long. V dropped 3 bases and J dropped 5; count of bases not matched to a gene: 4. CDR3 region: CASSPEREGNNEQFF. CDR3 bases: TGTGCCAGCTCACCTGAGCGGGAGGGGAACAATGAGCAGTTCTTC.

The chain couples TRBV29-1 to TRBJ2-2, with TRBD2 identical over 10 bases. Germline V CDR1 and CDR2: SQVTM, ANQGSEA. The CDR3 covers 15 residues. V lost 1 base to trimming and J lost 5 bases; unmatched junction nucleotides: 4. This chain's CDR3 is CSVEVSLAGTGELFF. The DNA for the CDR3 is TGCAGCGTTGAAGTGTCACTAGCGGGAACCGGGGAGCTGTTTTTT.

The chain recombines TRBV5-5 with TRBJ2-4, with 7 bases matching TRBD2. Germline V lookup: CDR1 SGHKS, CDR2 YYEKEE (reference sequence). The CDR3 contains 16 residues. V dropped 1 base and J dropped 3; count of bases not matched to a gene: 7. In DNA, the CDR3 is TGTGCCAGCAGCTTGAGTGCGGGAGAGGTCAAAAACATTCAGTACTTC. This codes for CASSLSAGEVKNIQYF.

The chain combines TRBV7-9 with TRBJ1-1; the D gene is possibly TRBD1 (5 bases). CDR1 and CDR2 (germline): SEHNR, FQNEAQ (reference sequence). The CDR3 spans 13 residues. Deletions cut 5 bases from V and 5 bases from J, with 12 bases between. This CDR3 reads CASSPGYVTEAFF. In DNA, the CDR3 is TGTGCCAGCAGCCCAGGGTATGTGACTGAAGCTTTCTTT. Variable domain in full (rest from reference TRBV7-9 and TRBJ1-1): DTGVSQNPRHKITKRGQNVTFRCDPISEHNRLYWYRQTLGQGPEFLTYFQNEAQLEKSRLLSDRFSAERPKGSFSTLEIQRTEQGDSAMYLCASSPGYVTEAFFGQGTRLTVV.

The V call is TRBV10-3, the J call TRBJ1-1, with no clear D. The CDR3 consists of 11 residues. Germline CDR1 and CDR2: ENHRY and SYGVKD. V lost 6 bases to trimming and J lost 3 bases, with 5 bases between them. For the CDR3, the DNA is TGTGCCATCAGGATAGACACTGAAGCTTTCTTT. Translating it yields CAIRIDTEAFF.

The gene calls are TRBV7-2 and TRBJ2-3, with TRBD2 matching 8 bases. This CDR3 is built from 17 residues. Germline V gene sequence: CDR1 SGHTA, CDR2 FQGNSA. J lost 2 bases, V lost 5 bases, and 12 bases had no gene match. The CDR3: CASSPSIGGANTDTQYF. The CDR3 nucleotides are TGTGCCAGCAGCCCGTCCATCGGGGGGGCGAACACAGATACGCAGTATTTT.

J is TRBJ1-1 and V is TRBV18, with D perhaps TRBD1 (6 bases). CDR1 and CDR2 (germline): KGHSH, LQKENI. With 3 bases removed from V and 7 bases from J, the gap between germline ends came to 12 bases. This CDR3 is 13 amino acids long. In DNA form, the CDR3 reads TGTGCCAGCTCACCCGGACAGCAGAGTGAAGCTTTCTTT. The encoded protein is CASSPGQQSEAFF.